This T cell receptor beta chain was retrieved from a study of identifying expanded T cells in peripheral blood. Turning to this clone: Its antigen is unknown.

In germline, CDR1 is WSHSY, CDR2 SAAADI. With V trimmed by 6 bases and J by 0 bases, 11 bases remained unmatched. The CDR3 is made up of 17 amino acids. The protocol was immunoSEQ multiplex PCR, while the TCRdb copy is restricted to in-frame clones and leaves out a portion. The sample includes tens of thousands of clones, about 89% of them seen just once. The study's findings and limits: Across healthy donors, higher total template counts meant significantly greater approximately two-week count variance. Differentially abundant clones: about 1.2 between replicates, 16.4 at two to three weeks, less than 20 at four.

The sample was blood. The chain is built from TRBV10-2 and TRBJ2-1, with TRBD1 matching over 7 bases. This TCR was recovered from a person aged 18 to 75 in good health. The CDR3 sequence: CASSDEQGMGSYNEQFF. CDR3 nucleotide sequence: TGCGCCAGCAGCGACGAACAGGGGATGGGCTCCTACAATGAGCAGTTCTTC.